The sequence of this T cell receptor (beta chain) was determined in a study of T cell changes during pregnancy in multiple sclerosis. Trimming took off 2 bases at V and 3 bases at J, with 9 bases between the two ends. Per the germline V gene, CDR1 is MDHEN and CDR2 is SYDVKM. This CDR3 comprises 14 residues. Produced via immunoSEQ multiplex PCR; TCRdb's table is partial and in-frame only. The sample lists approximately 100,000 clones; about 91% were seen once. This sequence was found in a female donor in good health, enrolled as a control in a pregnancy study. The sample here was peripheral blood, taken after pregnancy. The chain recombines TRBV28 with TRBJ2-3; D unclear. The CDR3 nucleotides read TGTGCCAGCAGTTTAGCGGATACGACAGATACGCAGTATTTT. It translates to CASSLADTTDTQYF.